This T cell receptor beta chain was sequenced in a study of cytomegalovirus exposure and HLA in healthy donors. The V segment lost 4 bases and the J segment 11 bases; nucleotides outside the gene matches: 8. Germline CDR1 is SGHRS and CDR2 is YFSETQ. CDR3 size: 14 residues. The PCR ran on 60 Vbeta and 13 Jbeta primers. In the original workflow: Among the unique TCR beta chains that a later analysis counted, some 73 million in all, 10 million to 11 million were shared. The table came from immunoSEQ multiplex PCR; TCRdb's copy has only in-frame clones and leaves some out. V and J calls and clone size come straight from that table; D and trimming were deduced from the DNA. Of 55,000 to 80,000 clones in the sample, 65% to 80% were seen once. Whole-study findings and limits: Later on, analysis showed that most CMV-associated TCR beta chains appeared to be HLA-restricted. HLA alleles showed associations with around 15,000 TCR beta sequences in a later analysis, at a 0.05 false discovery rate. The study put some 150 TCR beta chains on its list as cytomegalovirus-associated.

Points on this clone: The antigen remains unidentified.

The clonotype was recovered from a man between 65 and 85 years old in good health and CMV-seronegative. The specimen was PBMCs. The chain couples TRBV5-1 to TRBJ1-6, with 8 bases matching TRBD1. The CDR3 DNA reads TGCGCCAGCAGCAAAGGACAGGGAGGGACACCCCTCCACTTT. It is translated as CASSKGQGGTPLHF.